The sequence of this T cell receptor beta chain was determined in a study of blood T cell repertoires in COVID-19. The wider study: Collection of acute and convalescent COVID-19 samples took place in the United States, Italy and Spain. T cells, B-cell-depleted T cells, or PBMCs supplied cDNA or gDNA.

As processed by the authors: Scientists estimated how many nucleated cells there were by amplifying reference gene primers. Clones were read by immunoSEQ multiplex PCR, and TCRdb kept only the in-frame ones, dropping some. V and J calls and clone size are as listed in that table; D and trimming were resolved from the DNA. The sample shows around 270,000 clones, around nine tenths of them seen only once. The germline gives CDR1 LGHNA, CDR2 YSLEER. The CDR3 has 14 amino acids. V was pared by 3 bases and J by 1 base, with 6 bases between. A few counts support this clone. The chain links TRBV4-3 to TRBJ2-2; D remains unclear. The sequence derives from a man aged 40-49 years who had recovered from COVID-19. The sample consisted of peripheral blood. The CDR3 protein is CASSHQRNTGELFF. The DNA for the CDR3 is TGCGCCAGCAGCCATCAGCGGAACACCGGGGAGCTGTTTTTT.